This T cell receptor beta chain derives from a study of blood T cells in healthy people across ages. A second PCR of about 6 to 11 cycles used a sample-barcoded 5' primer and a J-beta primer mix. TCRdb re-called the 5' RACE reads with MiXCR, one entry per CDR3 protein. The sample yields about a million distinct CDR3 sequences, about 53% seen once. The CDR3 is 15 residues long. After removal of 0 bases from V and 4 bases from J, the junction contained 2 bases not matched to a gene. Germline-derived CDR1 and CDR2 are SGDLS and YYNGEE. Sequencing input: blood. This TCR was sampled from a woman aged 60 to 75 in good health. The chain is built from TRBV9 and TRBJ2-2, with TRBD2 identical over 8 bases. The CDR3 DNA sequence: TGTGCCAGCAGCGTAGTCGCGGGGGGCACCGGGGAGCTGTTTTTT. It translates to CASSVVAGGTGELFF.